In its sample, the clone carrying this T cell receptor (beta chain) was seen a few times. The length of the CDR3 is 15 residues. Germline-derived CDR1 and CDR2 are MNHNS and SASEGT. Between the trimmed V and J ends, which lost 5 bases and 1 base, there was a span of 13 bases. This record belongs to a study of metastatic and nonmetastatic thyroid tumors. Patients underwent thyroid surgery, and none had received any treatment before it. From the PCR reads, TCRdb re-called clones with MiXCR. This sample has about 6,000 clones; less than 35% occur once, and the top ten carry 20%. This chain links TRBV6-1 with TRBJ2-3, with D perhaps TRBD1 (6 bases). The sequence was obtained from a female donor with papillary thyroid cancer or a benign thyroid nodule (not recorded which). Some clones in this sample may be carry-over from other donors' samples. Sequencing was performed on adjacent normal tissue. The CDR3 region is CASSQTGLGTDTQYF. The CDR3 region has the DNA TGTGCCAGCAGTCAAACAGGGCTAGGCACAGATACGCAGTATTTT.